Below, 15 T cell receptor beta chains from the same sample are listed, as sequenced in a study of CD8 T cells in ankylosing spondylitis. TCRdb passed the 5' RACE reads through MiXCR, listing each CDR3 protein once. Of 150,000 to 200,000 distinct CDR3 sequences in the sample, 18% were seen once. The sample consisted of blood, either unsorted or a sorted T cell fraction (not recorded which). The receptors here all came from a male donor aged 10 to 30 with ankylosing spondylitis or in good health (not recorded which).

This clonotype was detected many times. V gene TRBV10-3 combines with J gene TRBJ2-5, with TRBD2 matching over 10 bases. This CDR3 spans 14 amino acids. The J segment lost 5 bases and the V segment lost 10 bases, leaving 10 bases of the junction unmatched. Germline CDR1 and CDR2: ENHRY and SYGVKD. DNA of the CDR3: TGTGCCACCCGTGGGACTAGCGTGGTGGAGACCCAGTACTTC. As protein: CATRGTSVVETQYF.

This clonotype was seen repeatedly, ten times or more. The chain combines TRBV5-6 with TRBJ2-7, with 11 bases matching TRBD1. Germline CDR1 and CDR2: SGHDT and YYEEEE. The CDR3 extends over 18 amino acids. The ends lost 4 bases at V and 3 bases at J; junction bases unmatched: 15. The CDR3 DNA reads TGTGCCAGCAGCCACGGGACAGGGGGATTCGCAGACGGCTACGAGCAGTACTTC. Protein sequence: CASSHGTGGFADGYEQYF.

The V gene is TRBV7-9, the J gene TRBJ1-5; 8 nucleotides align to TRBD1. This CDR3 has 16 residues. Trimming cost V 5 bases and J 2 bases; bases outside gene matches: 8. The germline CDR1 and CDR2 sequences are SEHNR and FQNEAQ (reference sequence). The CDR3 sequence is CASSPGQGKGNQPQHF. The CDR3 coding sequence is TGTGCCAGCAGCCCCGGACAGGGAAAGGGCAATCAGCCCCAGCATTTT.

This rearrangement joins TRBV20-1 to TRBJ2-7, with D possibly matching TRBD2 (6 bases). Trimming stripped 4 bases from V and 5 bases from J, with 6 bases between. The V gene's germline CDR1 is DFQATT and CDR2 SNEGSKA (reference sequence). CDR3 length: 10 residues. The CDR3 region is CSATGDEQYF. As DNA, the CDR3 is TGCAGTGCTACGGGGGACGAGCAGTACTTC.

This clonotype was counted only a few times. This rearrangement joins TRBV10-2 to TRBJ1-1; 8 bases line up with TRBD1. Germline CDR1 is WSHSY and CDR2 is SAAADI. The V gene end was trimmed by 7 bases and the J gene end by 0 bases; junction bases not matched to a gene: 1. The CDR3 has 13 residues. CDR3 residues: CASMDRVNTEAFF. The CDR3 DNA sequence: TGCGCCAGCATGGACAGGGTGAACACTGAAGCTTTCTTT.

The genes are TRBV7-9 and TRBJ2-7, with TRBD1 identical over 8 bases. With V trimmed by 1 base and J by 7 bases, 9 bases remained unmatched. Germline V gene lookup returns CDR1 SEHNR and CDR2 FQNEAQ (reference sequence). CDR3 length: 15 amino acids. In nucleotides, the CDR3 is TGTGCCAGCAGCTTAGGAAGGGACAGGTATGGAGAGCAGTACGTC. Its protein product is CASSLGRDRYGEQYV.

This clonotype was recorded many times. This chain joins TRBV20-1 and TRBJ2-5, with TRBD2 matching over 8 bases. Germline V lookup: CDR1 DFQATT, CDR2 SNEGSKA (reference sequence). This CDR3 is 14 amino acids long. The CDR3 protein is CSAGTPGGPETQYF. The DNA for the CDR3 is TGCAGCGCGGGGACGCCGGGAGGGCCGGAGACCCAGTACTTC.

This clonotype was seen just once. The chain is built from TRBV20-1 and TRBJ2-1, with 13 bases aligning to TRBD2. This CDR3 region has 15 residues. V gave up 1 base and J gave up 9 bases; unmatched junction bases: 6. Germline V gene lookup returns CDR1 DFQATT and CDR2 SNEGSKA (reference sequence). CDR3 sequence (DNA): TGCAGTGCTAGAGCGACTAGCGGGAGGAGGGGTGAGCAGTTCTTC. It codes for CSARATSGRRGEQFF.

This clonotype was seen many times. CDR3 sequence: CASSLGGLAGTYNEQFF. The CDR3 nucleotides are TGTGCCAGCAGCTTAGGGGGACTAGCGGGGACCTACAATGAGCAGTTCTTC. V gene TRBV7-9 combines with J gene TRBJ2-1, with TRBD2 matching over 13 bases. CDR1 is SEHNR, CDR2 FQNEAQ, per germline (reference sequence). CDR3 length: 17 residues. With V trimmed by 1 base and J by 2 bases, 2 bases remained unmatched.

This clonotype was seen repeatedly, ten times or more. The genes are TRBV29-1 and TRBJ2-7; possibly TRBD2 for D (6 bases). The V end lost 4 bases, the J end lost 0 bases, and 10 bases lay between the germline ends. The CDR3 consists of 13 residues. Germline V CDR1 and CDR2: SQVTM, ANQGSEA. CDR3 sequence reads: CSVVQDYSYEQYF. CDR3 coding DNA: TGCAGCGTTGTCCAGGACTACTCCTACGAGCAGTACTTC.

V gene TRBV7-6 combines with J gene TRBJ2-1; no reliable D call. Germline CDR1 reads SGHVS; CDR2 reads FNYEAQ. V shed 5 bases and J shed 1 base, with 3 bases lying between them. The CDR3 is made up of 12 amino acids. The CDR3 region has the DNA TGTGCCAGCAGCGCATCCTACAATGAGCAGTTCTTC. Amino acid sequence: CASSASYNEQFF.

In this sample, this clonotype turned up many times. V and J are TRBV20-1 and TRBJ2-7; D is possibly TRBD2 (6 bases). CDR1 DFQATT and CDR2 SNEGSKA come from the germline V gene (reference sequence). The CDR3 extends over 11 amino acids. Trimming removed 6 bases at V and 6 bases at J, with 12 bases between. CDR3 region: CSARRGPEQYF. CDR3 sequence (DNA): TGCAGTGCCCGGAGGGGCCCCGAGCAGTACTTC.

This clonotype was seen ten or more times. CDR3 residues: CASSPEMNTEAFF. The CDR3 nucleotides are TGTGCCAGCTCACCAGAGATGAACACTGAAGCTTTCTTT. The chain uses TRBV18 and TRBJ1-1; D not resolved. Germline V lookup: CDR1 KGHSH, CDR2 LQKENI. V was shortened by 2 bases and J by 0 bases, with 4 bases between the two germline ends. The CDR3 extends over 13 amino acids.

This clonotype was picked up many times. The V call is TRBV20-1, the J call TRBJ2-2, with 14 bases that match TRBD2. V shed 5 bases and J 3 bases; nucleotides not matched to a gene: 5. Germline assignment: CDR1 DFQATT and CDR2 SNEGSKA (reference sequence). CDR3 length equals 16 residues. The CDR3: CSAPGLAGGDTGELFF. In nucleotides, the CDR3 is TGCAGTGCTCCCGGACTAGCGGGAGGAGACACCGGGGAGCTGTTTTTT.

In this sample, this clonotype turned up many times. This chain connects TRBV12-3 or TRBV12-4 to TRBJ2-3; 9 nucleotides match TRBD2. Trimming took 3 bases from V and 0 from J; bases not matched to a gene: 4. This CDR3 is built from 16 residues. The CDR3 bases are TGTGCCAGCAGTTTTCCGGCGGGAGGGAGCACAGATACGCAGTATTTT. Its translation: CASSFPAGGSTDTQYF.